The T cell receptor (beta chain) described here comes from a study of blood T cell repertoires in COVID-19. Study summary: COVID-19 samples from acute and convalescent phases originated in the United States, Italy and Spain. The analysed material was cDNA or gDNA that came from T cells, B-cell-depleted T cells, or PBMCs.

Source study methods: Amplifying reference gene primers gave estimates of nucleated cell counts. The assay was immunoSEQ multiplex PCR, and TCRdb's table has in-frame clones only and misses some. V and J calls and clone size are copied from that table; D and trimming were computed from the DNA. The table has more than 90,000 clones, 91% seen once. Looked up from germline, CDR1 is LGHNA and CDR2 is YSLEER. This CDR3 is 18 amino acids long. Trimming removed 1 base from V and 4 bases from J; junction bases left unmatched: 11. J is TRBJ2-1 and V is TRBV4-3, with 9 bases identical to TRBD2. The sequence came from a man aged 50-59 years with acute or convalescent COVID-19. The sequenced sample was peripheral blood. The CDR3 here is CASSQVMVAGAKYNEQFF. The CDR3 DNA follows: TGCGCCAGCAGCCAAGTCATGGTAGCGGGGGCGAAATACAATGAGCAGTTCTTC.